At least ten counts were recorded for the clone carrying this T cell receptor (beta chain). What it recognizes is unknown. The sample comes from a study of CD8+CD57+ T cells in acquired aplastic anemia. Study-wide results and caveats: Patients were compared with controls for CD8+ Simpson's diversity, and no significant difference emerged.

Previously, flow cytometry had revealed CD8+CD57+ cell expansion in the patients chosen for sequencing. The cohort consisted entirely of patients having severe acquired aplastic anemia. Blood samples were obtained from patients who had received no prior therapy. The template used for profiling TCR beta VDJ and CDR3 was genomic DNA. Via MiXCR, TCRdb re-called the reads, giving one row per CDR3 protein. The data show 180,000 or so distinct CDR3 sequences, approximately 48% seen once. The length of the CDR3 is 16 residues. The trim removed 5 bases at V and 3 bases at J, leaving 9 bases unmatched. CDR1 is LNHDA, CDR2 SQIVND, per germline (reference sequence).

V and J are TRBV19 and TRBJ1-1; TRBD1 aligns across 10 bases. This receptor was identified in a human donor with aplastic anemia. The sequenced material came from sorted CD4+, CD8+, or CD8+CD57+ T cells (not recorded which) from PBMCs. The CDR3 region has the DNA TGTGCCAGTAGTTTCCGGCCCGGACAGGGGGACACTGAAGCTTTCTTT. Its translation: CASSFRPGQGDTEAFF.